The clone carrying this T cell receptor beta chain was seen more than once but under ten times. Its antigen is currently unknown. Since all of the isolated RNA was reverse transcribed, expressed TCRB transcripts were what got sequenced. Assay used: immunoSEQ multiplex PCR; TCRdb lists only in-frame clones, some missing. Among around 650,000 clones listed, 12% were seen once. These data originate in a study of beta chain features in type 1 diabetes. The study, taken as a whole, reports: The study found moderately but significantly shorter TCRB CDR3s in all four CD4+ subsets of Type 1 diabetes patients. An over-representation of cells with high TCR expression could result from cDNA sequencing.

Germline CDR1 and CDR2: SEHNR and FQNEAQ (reference sequence). The CDR3 covers 19 residues. The V end lost 5 bases, the J end lost 0 bases, and 23 bases lay between the germline ends. The sample was naive CD4+ T cells from blood. The gene calls are TRBV7-9 and TRBJ1-3; no clear D. The sequence came from a man under 40 with type 1 diabetes. The CDR3 sequence is CASSPSYGRFQSSGNTIYF. As DNA, the CDR3 is TGTGCCAGCAGCCCGTCCTACGGGAGGTTTCAGAGCTCTGGAAACACCATATATTTT.